Below, 27 T cell receptor beta chains from the same sample are listed, as sequenced in a study of spatial heterogeneity in lung cancer (dated by TCRdb to the late 2010s). The time point label of this sample denotes: sample taken at primary tumor resection. Their antigens are not known. The research as a whole found: The number of expanded intratumoral alpha and beta TCRs correlated with the tumor nonsynonymous mutation count.

Receptor libraries were prepared by 5' RACE. TCRdb lists the instrument as NextSeq 500. In TCRdb, the public reads were trimmed at Q25 with fastp and aligned with MiXCR, with productive beta chains retained. For every CDR3 protein sequence, its rows merge into one entry that carries the most common genes and DNA. The sample contains roughly 5,800 distinct CDR3 sequences, 11% to 15% of them found a single time. Together, the top ten hold about 10% of the sample. Specimen: lung tumor tissue, collected at surgery. Every receptor here comes from a male donor with early-stage non-small cell lung cancer.

This clonotype was found many times. With the library built for alpha chains, this beta chain is off target and its frequency is not meaningful. The chain recombines TRBV6-1 with TRBJ2-7; D is unclear. CDR3 length: 11 residues. Trimming pared 1 base from V and 6 bases from J, leaving 4 bases between. From germline, CDR1 is MNHNS and CDR2 SASEGT. This CDR3 reads CASSEGSEQYF. CDR3 nucleotides: TGTGCCAGCAGTGAAGGGTCCGAGCAGTACTTC.

In this sample, this clonotype turned up many times. Little can be read into the size of this beta chain, an off-target read in a library designed for alpha chains. The V call is TRBV18, the J call TRBJ1-4; D ambiguous. CDR1 and CDR2 (germline): KGHSH, LQKENI. The V gene lost 4 bases and the J gene lost 3 bases, with 12 bases spanning the gap. The length of the CDR3 is 15 residues. Written as DNA, the CDR3 is TGTGCCAGCTCACGAAATTCCGCAGCTAATGAAAAACTGTTTTTT. Its protein product is CASSRNSAANEKLFF.

By sample share, this clonotype is medium-sized. The library was prepared for alpha chains; this beta chain is a stray read, so its frequency means little. The rearrangement joins TRBV15 to TRBJ2-3, with 7 bases fitting TRBD2. Trimming cost V 3 bases and J 2 bases; bases outside gene matches: 17. The CDR3 loop spans 19 amino acids. CDR1 and CDR2 from the germline V gene are LNHNV and YYDKDF (reference sequence). CDR3 coding DNA: TGTGCCACCAGCAGCTTTGGACTAGTTGGAGGGCTTCCCACAGATACGCAGTATTTT. Encoded protein: CATSSFGLVGGLPTDTQYF.

For this clonotype: The library was built for alpha chains, so this beta chain is an off-target read and its size means little. The V gene is TRBV10-3, the J gene TRBJ1-1, with a possible D match to TRBD1 (5 bases). From germline, CDR1 is ENHRY and CDR2 SYGVKD. CDR3 size: 13 residues. Between the trimmed V and J ends, which lost 10 bases and 4 bases, there was a span of 16 bases. The CDR3, as DNA: TGTGCCACCTCCCAGGACGGGACCACTGAAGCTTTCTTT. Translation: CATSQDGTTEAFF.

In regard to this clonotype: The size of this beta chain means little, since it is a stray read in a library made for alpha chains. V gene TRBV14 combines with J gene TRBJ2-2; 8 bases agree with TRBD2. The CDR3 length is 15 residues. V dropped 5 bases and J dropped 5; count of bases not matched to a gene: 7. Germline V gene lookup returns CDR1 SGHDN and CDR2 FVKESK. The CDR3 DNA follows: TGTGCCAGCAGCTCAACCAGCGGGGGAACCGGGGAGCTGTTTTTT. This gives the protein CASSSTSGGTGELFF.

Comment on this clonotype: With the library built for alpha chains, this beta chain is off target and its frequency is not meaningful. The rearrangement joins TRBV20-1 to TRBJ2-3; D is perhaps TRBD1 or TRBD2 (5 bases each). The germline V gene has CDR1 DFQATT and CDR2 SNEGSKA (reference sequence). This CDR3 has 14 amino acids. The V end lost 3 bases, the J end lost 5 bases, and 15 bases lay between the germline ends. The CDR3 is CSARTVGAIDTQYF. The CDR3, as DNA: TGCAGTGCTAGGACCGTCGGGGCCATAGATACGCAGTATTTT.

Concerning this clonotype: This beta chain is a stray sequence in a library constructed for alpha chains; its clone size is not meaningful. The chain links TRBV24-1 to TRBJ2-3, with TRBD2 matching over 13 bases. V was clipped by 2 bases and J by 2 bases; unmatched bases: 6. CDR1 KGHDR and CDR2 SFDVKD come from the germline V gene. This CDR3 has 18 amino acids. The CDR3 nucleotides are TGTGCCACCAGTGATTCCGGGACTAGCGGGACCCCCACAGATACGCAGTATTTT. It is translated as CATSDSGTSGTPTDTQYF.

In its sample, this clonotype was seen a few times. The size of this beta chain means little, since it is a stray read in a library made for alpha chains. The gene calls are TRBV21-1 and TRBJ2-7; the table assigns TRBD2, which was not confirmed against the DNA. TRBV21-1 corresponds to a pseudogene. The CDR3 spans 20 residues. CDR3 in DNA: TGTGCCAGCAGCAGCTTACCGGGACTAGCGGGATATCCCAGCTCCTACGAGCAGTGCTTC. The encoded protein is CASSSLPGLAGYPSSYEQCF.

This clonotype is medium-sized within its sample. This beta chain is an off-target read within a library intended for alpha chains, so its frequency means little. The chain recombines TRBV2 with TRBJ2-7, with 7 bases identical to TRBD1. The CDR3 spans 13 residues. V was clipped by 9 bases and J by 1 base; unmatched bases: 6. Germline CDR1 SNHLY, CDR2 FYNNEI. The CDR3 DNA sequence: TGTGCCAGGATACAGGGGTCTTCCTACGAGCAGTACTTC. This codes for CARIQGSSYEQYF.

This clonotype was seen at least ten times. The size of this beta chain means little, since it is a stray read in a library made for alpha chains. The chain is built from TRBV3-1 and TRBJ2-5; 8 bases align to TRBD1. The germline V gene has CDR1 LGHDT and CDR2 YNNKEL (reference sequence). This CDR3 region has 14 residues. With 4 bases clipped from V and 4 bases from J, the junction kept 5 bases outside the gene matches. The CDR3 region has the DNA TGTGCCAGCAGCCGAGGGACAGGTCGAGAGACCCAGTACTTC. Its protein product is CASSRGTGRETQYF.

This clonotype is deemed medium-sized. A library prepared for alpha chains yielded this beta chain as an off-target read; its size is of little meaning. This chain joins TRBV28 and TRBJ2-5, with D perhaps matching TRBD1 or TRBD2 (5 bases each). Trimming stripped 6 bases from V and 7 bases from J, with 18 bases between. Germline V lookup: CDR1 MDHEN, CDR2 SYDVKM. The CDR3 consists of 14 residues. The DNA for the CDR3 is TGTGCCAGCAGGAAGGGACCACCCTTGGGGACCCAGTACTTC. This codes for CASRKGPPLGTQYF.

In its sample, this clonotype ranks as medium-sized. A library made for alpha chains picked up this beta chain off target, so its size means little. The genes are TRBV7-2 and TRBJ2-7; 8 bases fit TRBD2. Trimming at V came to 6 bases and at J to 7 bases, leaving 8 bases not matched to a gene. Germline values: CDR1 SGHTA, CDR2 FQGNSA. The CDR3 covers 13 residues. Written as DNA, the CDR3 is TGTGCCAGCAGTAAAGAAGGCGGGAGGGAGCAGTACTTC. Protein sequence: CASSKEGGREQYF. Looking up the rest from reference TRBV7-2 and TRBJ2-7 gives the full variable domain: GAGVSQSPSNKVTEKGKDVELRCDPISGHTALYWYRQSLGQGLEFLIYFQGNSAPDKSGLPSDRFSAERTGGSVSTLTIQRTQQEDSAVYLCASSKEGGREQYFGPGTRLTVT.

Comments on this clonotype: This beta chain was picked up by a library intended for alpha chains and is off target, so its count carries little meaning. The CDR3, as DNA: TGTGCCAGCAGCCAAACCCTAGGACTAGCGGGGGCCCTCACAGATACGCAGTATTTT. Protein: CASSQTLGLAGALTDTQYF. The rearrangement uses TRBV4-2 and TRBJ2-3; TRBD2 aligns across 13 bases. The V gene's germline CDR1 is LGHNA and CDR2 YNFKEQ. The CDR3 loop spans 19 amino acids. The V and J ends lost 2 bases and 2 bases, in that order; junction bases with no gene match: 10.

By proportion, this clonotype is medium-sized. This beta chain is an off-target read within a library intended for alpha chains, so its frequency means little. The V call is TRBV7-9, the J call TRBJ2-2, with unresolved D. Germline-derived CDR1 and CDR2 are SEHNR and FQNEAQ (reference sequence). Trimming left V 3 bases short and J 3 bases short, with 2 bases between. The CDR3 is 12 residues long. CDR3 region: CASSFDTGELFF. For the CDR3, the DNA is TGTGCCAGCAGCTTCGACACCGGGGAGCTGTTTTTT.

This clonotype rates as medium-sized. A library made for alpha chains picked up this beta chain off target, so its size means little. The rearrangement uses TRBV7-9 and TRBJ2-7; D might be TRBD1 (5 bases). V was trimmed by 1 base and J by 0 bases, leaving 10 bases between them. CDR1 is SEHNR, CDR2 FQNEAQ, per germline (reference sequence). CDR3 length: 15 residues. The CDR3: CASSLEGLSSYEQYF. The DNA of the CDR3 is TGTGCCAGCAGCTTAGAGGGGTTAAGCTCCTACGAGCAGTACTTC.

By share, this clonotype ranks as medium-sized. This beta chain came through as a stray read in a library set up for alpha chains, and its size says little. V is TRBV5-6 and J is TRBJ1-4; 9 bases are a match to TRBD1. Losses at the gene ends were 4 bases for V and 8 bases for J; bases not matched to a gene: 9. Germline CDR1 reads SGHDT; CDR2 reads YYEEEE. This CDR3 has 15 residues. The CDR3 DNA reads TGTGCCAGCAGCCGGAGGACAGGGGTGGGCGAAAAACTGTTTTTT. It is translated as CASSRRTGVGEKLFF.

This clonotype was seen many times. This beta chain is an off-target read within a library intended for alpha chains, so its frequency means little. V usage is TRBV14 and J usage is TRBJ2-7; D is unclear. This CDR3 spans 15 amino acids. CDR1 is SGHDN, CDR2 FVKESK, per germline. V was trimmed by 1 base and J by 0 bases, leaving 10 bases between them. As DNA, the CDR3 is TGTGCCAGCAGCCAAGGGCTACTGCTCTCCTACGAGCAGTACTTC. Amino acids: CASSQGLLLSYEQYF. Supplemented by reference TRBV14 and TRBJ2-7, the full variable domain reads EAGVTQFPSHSVIEKGQTVTLRCDPISGHDNLYWYRRVMGKEIKFLLHFVKESKQDESGMPNNRFLAERTGGTYSTLKVQPAELEDSGVYFCASSQGLLLSYEQYFGPGTRLTVT.

By proportion, this clonotype is medium-sized (0.01 to 0.1%). Because this beta chain is a stray read in a library intended to capture alpha chains, its abundance should not be given much weight. The chain carries TRBV20-1 and TRBJ2-3, with TRBD2 as a possible D gene (5 bases). The V and J ends lost 0 bases and 0 bases respectively, with 16 bases between them. Germline loops: CDR1 DFQATT, CDR2 SNEGSKA (reference sequence). The CDR3 sequence is 17 residues long. DNA of the CDR3: TGCAGTGCTAGAGATCTATTTAGCGACACTAGCACAGATACGCAGTATTTT. Encoded protein: CSARDLFSDTSTDTQYF.

Worth noting for this clonotype: This beta chain was picked up by a library intended for alpha chains and is off target, so its count carries little meaning. The DNA for the CDR3 is TGCAGTGCTAGTGGGGGAGGGGGCACCGGGGAGCTGTTTTTT. Translating gives CSASGGGGTGELFF. The J gene is TRBJ2-2, the V gene TRBV20-1; D might be TRBD2 (7 bases). The CDR3 has 14 residues. The germline V gene has CDR1 DFQATT and CDR2 SNEGSKA (reference sequence). With 3 bases removed from V and 4 bases from J, the gap between germline ends came to 12 bases.

Remarks on this clonotype: This beta chain is a stray sequence in a library constructed for alpha chains; its clone size is not meaningful. The chain couples TRBV7-9 to TRBJ2-1; D perhaps matches TRBD1 (5 bases). The CDR3 loop spans 13 amino acids. Trimming took off 3 bases at V and 7 bases at J, with 10 bases between the two ends. Germline values: CDR1 SEHNR, CDR2 FQNEAQ (reference sequence). CDR3 bases: TGTGCCAGCAGCTTGCCAGGGTGGAATGAGCAGTTCTTC. Translation: CASSLPGWNEQFF.

This clonotype was recorded at least ten times. For a library built for alpha chains, this beta chain is a stray read; little rests on its size. J is TRBJ2-7 and V is TRBV20-1; D tentatively fits TRBD1 or TRBD2 (5 bases each). The CDR3 is made up of 15 amino acids. V lost 4 bases to trimming and J lost 2 bases, with 18 bases between them. In germline, CDR1 is DFQATT, CDR2 SNEGSKA (reference sequence). This CDR3 is CSANEPGPRTYEQYF. The CDR3 nucleotides are TGCAGTGCTAATGAACCGGGACCCCGGACCTACGAGCAGTACTTC.

By share, this clonotype counts as medium-sized. Within a library made for alpha chains, this beta chain is off target, and its count is uninformative. The rearrangement links TRBV28 to TRBJ2-3; D is tentatively TRBD1 or TRBD2 (5 bases each). V was cut by 7 bases and J by 1 base, with 24 bases left in between. CDR1 MDHEN and CDR2 SYDVKM come from the germline V gene. The CDR3 length is 18 residues. The CDR3 protein is CASKLMGVPTSRTDTQYF. The CDR3, as DNA: TGTGCCAGCAAACTCATGGGGGTCCCGACCTCCCGCACAGATACGCAGTATTTT.

By share, this clonotype ranks as medium-sized. This beta chain came through as a stray read in a library set up for alpha chains, and its size says little. The V call is TRBV2, the J call TRBJ2-3, with a possible D match to TRBD2 (5 bases). Germline V CDR1 and CDR2: SNHLY, FYNNEI. CDR3 length: 11 residues. Trimming shortened V by 10 bases and J by 3 bases, and 8 bases separated the two germline ends. The CDR3 loop is CAKDSTDTQYF. The CDR3 region has the DNA TGTGCCAAGGACTCGACAGATACGCAGTATTTT.

This clonotype appeared many times. This beta chain appears as a stray read in a library generated for alpha chains; its size is not informative. In nucleotides, the CDR3 is TGTGCCAGCAGTCCTCCACCCGGGCTAGCGGGAGAAAACGAGCAGTACTTC. It specifies CASSPPPGLAGENEQYF. The chain couples TRBV28 to TRBJ2-7; 10 bases match TRBD2. Per germline, CDR1 MDHEN and CDR2 SYDVKM. The CDR3 totals 17 residues. The junction had 15 bases not matched to a gene; V was cut back by 5 bases and J by 5 bases.

By proportion, this clonotype is medium-sized (0.01 to 0.1%). This beta chain represents an off-target read in a library built for alpha chains; its size is of limited meaning. The V call is TRBV3-1, the J call TRBJ2-4; D gene ambiguous. The germline V gene has CDR1 LGHDT and CDR2 YNNKEL (reference sequence). V dropped 5 bases and J dropped 1 base, with 18 bases sitting between them. The CDR3 extends over 17 amino acids. The CDR3 loop is CASSAWQGPQAKNIQYF. The CDR3 nucleotides are TGTGCCAGCAGCGCCTGGCAAGGTCCCCAGGCCAAAAACATTCAGTACTTC.

This clonotype is classed as medium-sized. Because this beta chain is a stray read in a library intended to capture alpha chains, its abundance should not be given much weight. This sequence joins TRBV28 and TRBJ2-1; TRBD2 agrees at 7 bases. Germline CDR1 reads MDHEN; CDR2 reads SYDVKM. The CDR3 consists of 16 residues. Losses at the gene ends were 3 bases for V and 6 bases for J; bases not matched to a gene: 11. DNA of the CDR3: TGTGCCAGCAGTTTCATGGGCGGGAGAGAGAGCAATGAGCAGTTCTTC. It codes for CASSFMGGRESNEQFF.

This clonotype has ten or more counts. This beta chain is a stray read from a library made for alpha chains; its abundance is not meaningful. The chain has TRBV6-5 and TRBJ1-2; D is possibly TRBD1 (5 bases). V dropped 1 base and J dropped 2 bases, with 17 bases sitting between them. Germline V gene lookup returns CDR1 MNHEY and CDR2 SVGAGI. CDR3 length equals 17 residues. CDR3 bases: TGTGCCAGCAGTTACTTACCTTCTGGGGGGTTAAACTATGGCTACACCTTC. Amino acid sequence: CASSYLPSGGLNYGYTF.